This T cell receptor beta chain was observed in a study of T cells after posttransplantation cyclophosphamide. Study-level points and caveats: Later blood repertoires were often dominated by clones from the donor CD8+ memory compartment.

CDR3 length equals 16 residues. V shed 3 bases, J shed 2 bases, and the junction held 10 bases outside the gene matches. From germline, CDR1 is SEHNR and CDR2 FQNEAQ (reference sequence). Worth noting for this clone: As yet, its antigen is unknown.

Treatment was busulfan-fludarabine conditioning, a marrow graft, and cyclophosphamide on days +3 and +4. Clones were sequenced by immunoSEQ multiplex PCR, and TCRdb holds only the in-frame ones, with some missing. The data show some 43,000 clones, about 90% seen once. This sample comprised PBMCs, obtained roughly 60 days after allogeneic stem cell transplant with posttransplant cyclophosphamide. This chain connects TRBV7-9 to TRBJ2-7; the match to TRBD2 covers 7 bases. The clonotype comes from a male patient aged 60 to 75 who received an allogeneic stem cell transplant from a related donor and was CMV-positive. Some T cells could come from the graft donor. As DNA, the CDR3 is TGTGCCAGCAGCTTCAGTGAACGGGAGGCAACCTACGAGCAGTACTTC. Amino acid sequence: CASSFSEREATYEQYF.